This T cell receptor (beta chain) came from a study of human T cells and chemical hapten exposure. Overall study: Alopecia areata, totalis and universalis patients, mostly female, were included.

TCRdb reprocessed the RACE reads via MiXCR and lists one record per CDR3 protein. The sample shows some 43,000 distinct CDR3 sequences, 3% to 4% of them seen only once. Time point of the sample: patch test 1, 2 weeks after DPC sensitization. The treatment: therapeutic diphenylcyclopropenone sensitization with weekly scalp DPC. The study extracted total RNA from unfractionated whole blood. This clonotype was seen ten or more times. As yet, its antigen is unknown. General study results and limits: Positive correlation was observed between PT1 expanded TCR counts and patch test score.

The sequence came from a middle-aged man with alopecia areata. Some clones in this sample may be carry-over from other donors' samples. Sequencing was performed on whole blood, taken in connection with sensitization to the hapten diphenylcyclopropenone (DPC).

This CDR3 reads CASSLAGTGVSEQYF. CDR3 coding DNA: TGTGCCAGCAGCCTAGCCGGGACAGGGGTGTCCGAGCAGTACTTC. V gene TRBV9 combines with J gene TRBJ2-7, with 10 nucleotides matching TRBD1. The CDR3 loop spans 15 amino acids. V lost 4 bases, J lost 6 bases, and 10 bases stayed unmatched. Germline lookup yields CDR1 SGDLS and CDR2 YYNGEE.